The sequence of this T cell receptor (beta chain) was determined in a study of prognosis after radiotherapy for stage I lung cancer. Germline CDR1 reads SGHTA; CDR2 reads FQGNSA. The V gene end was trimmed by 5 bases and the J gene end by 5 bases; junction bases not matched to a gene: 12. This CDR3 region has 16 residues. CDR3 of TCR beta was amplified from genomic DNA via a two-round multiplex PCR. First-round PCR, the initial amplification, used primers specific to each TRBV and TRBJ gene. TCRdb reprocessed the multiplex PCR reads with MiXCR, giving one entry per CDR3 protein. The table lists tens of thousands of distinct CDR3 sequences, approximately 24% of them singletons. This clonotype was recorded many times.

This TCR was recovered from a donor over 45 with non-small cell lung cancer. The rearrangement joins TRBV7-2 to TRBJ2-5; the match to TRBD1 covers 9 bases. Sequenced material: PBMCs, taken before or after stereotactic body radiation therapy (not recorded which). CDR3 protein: CASSAEGQGHSETQYF. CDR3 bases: TGTGCCAGCAGCGCCGAGGGACAGGGTCATTCGGAGACCCAGTACTTC. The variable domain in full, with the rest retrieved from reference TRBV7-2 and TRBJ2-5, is GAGVSQSPSNKVTEKGKDVELRCDPISGHTALYWYRQSLGQGLEFLIYFQGNSAPDKSGLPSDRFSAERTGGSVSTLTIQRTQQEDSAVYLCASSAEGQGHSETQYFGPGTRLLVL.